This T cell receptor (beta chain) was profiled in a study of Ad26.COV2.S vaccination and SARS-CoV-2 variants. Study overall: The vaccine Ad26.COV2.S was put into the muscle once, or twice with 56 days between.

Regarding treatment: some 20 received Ad26.COV2.S at low or high dose, single or two shots; about five received placebo; per-sample allocation not given. On day 63 after the first injection, vaccine and placebo recipients gave samples. Within Boston, the person who donated was an adult of 18-55 years. Clones were sequenced by immunoSEQ multiplex PCR, and TCRdb holds only the in-frame ones, with some missing. The sample consists of some 350,000 clones, approximately 84% of them appearing once. Source: peripheral blood, taken in a trial of Ad26.COV2.S vaccine versus placebo. The sequence was obtained from a person aged 18-65 years who received the Ad26.COV2.S COVID-19 vaccine or a placebo.

CDR3 sequence: CASSQDLRGGVDEQFF. For the CDR3, the DNA is TGCGCCAGCAGCCAAGATTTGCGGGGGGGCGTAGATGAGCAGTTCTTC. The V call is TRBV4-3, the J call TRBJ2-1, with 9 bases identical to TRBD2. With V trimmed by 0 bases and J by 8 bases, 8 bases remained unmatched. The CDR3 is 16 residues long. Per the germline V gene, CDR1 is LGHNA and CDR2 is YSLEER.